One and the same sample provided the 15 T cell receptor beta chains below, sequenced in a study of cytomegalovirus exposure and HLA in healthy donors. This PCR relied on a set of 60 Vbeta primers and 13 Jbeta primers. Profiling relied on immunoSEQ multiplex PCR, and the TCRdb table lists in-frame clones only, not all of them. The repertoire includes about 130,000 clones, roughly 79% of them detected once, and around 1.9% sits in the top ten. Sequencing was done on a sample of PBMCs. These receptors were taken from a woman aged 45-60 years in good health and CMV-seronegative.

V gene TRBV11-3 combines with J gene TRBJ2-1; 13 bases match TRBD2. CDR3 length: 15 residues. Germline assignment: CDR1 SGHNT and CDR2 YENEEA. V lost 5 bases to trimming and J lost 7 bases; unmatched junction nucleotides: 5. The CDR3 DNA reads TGTGCCAGCAGCGCCACTAGCGGGAGGGGGAATGAGCAGTTCTTC. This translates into CASSATSGRGNEQFF.

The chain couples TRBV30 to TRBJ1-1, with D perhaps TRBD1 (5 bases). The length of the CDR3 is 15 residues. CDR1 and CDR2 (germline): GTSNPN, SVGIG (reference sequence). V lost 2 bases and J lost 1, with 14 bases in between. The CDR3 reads CAWSTGRARNTEAFF. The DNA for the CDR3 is TGTGCCTGGAGTACGGGCAGGGCGAGGAACACTGAAGCTTTCTTT.

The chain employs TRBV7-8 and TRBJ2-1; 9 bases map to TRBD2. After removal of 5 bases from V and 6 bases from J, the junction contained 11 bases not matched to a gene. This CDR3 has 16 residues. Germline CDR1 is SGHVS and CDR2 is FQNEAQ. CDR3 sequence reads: CASSPRSGSFSNEQFF. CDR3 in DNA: TGTGCCAGCAGCCCCCGTAGCGGGAGCTTTAGCAATGAGCAGTTCTTC.

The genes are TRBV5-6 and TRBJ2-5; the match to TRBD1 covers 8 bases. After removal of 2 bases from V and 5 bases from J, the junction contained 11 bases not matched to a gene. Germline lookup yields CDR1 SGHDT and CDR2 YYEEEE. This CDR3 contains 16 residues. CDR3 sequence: CASSLDQGALAETQYF. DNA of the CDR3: TGTGCCAGCAGCTTAGACCAGGGGGCGCTTGCGGAGACCCAGTACTTC.

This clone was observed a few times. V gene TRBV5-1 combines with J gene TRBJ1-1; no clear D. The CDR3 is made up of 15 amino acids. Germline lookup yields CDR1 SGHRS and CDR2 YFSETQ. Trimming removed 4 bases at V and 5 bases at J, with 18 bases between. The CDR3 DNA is TGCGCCAGCAGCCCTATAGCGAGGGCGGAAACTGAAGCTTTCTTT. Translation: CASSPIARAETEAFF. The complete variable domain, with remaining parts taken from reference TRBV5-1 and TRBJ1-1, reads KAGVTQTPRYLIKTRGQQVTLSCSPISGHRSVSWYQQTPGQGLQFLFEYFSETQRNKGNFPGRFSGRQFSNSRSEMNVSTLELGDSALYLCASSPIARAETEAFFGQGTRLTVV.

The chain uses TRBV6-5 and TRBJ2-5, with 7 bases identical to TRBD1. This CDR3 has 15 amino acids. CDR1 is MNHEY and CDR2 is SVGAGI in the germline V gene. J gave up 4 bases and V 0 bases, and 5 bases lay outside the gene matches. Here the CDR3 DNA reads TGTGCCAGCAGTTACTCGACTGGACAGGTAGAGACCCAGTACTTC. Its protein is CASSYSTGQVETQYF.

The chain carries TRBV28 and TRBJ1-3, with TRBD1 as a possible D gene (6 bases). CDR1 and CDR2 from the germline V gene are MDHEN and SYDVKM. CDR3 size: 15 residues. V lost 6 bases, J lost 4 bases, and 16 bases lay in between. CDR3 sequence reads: CASSQSGTRGNTIYF. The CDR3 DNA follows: TGTGCCAGCAGCCAATCCGGGACACGAGGAAACACCATATATTTT.

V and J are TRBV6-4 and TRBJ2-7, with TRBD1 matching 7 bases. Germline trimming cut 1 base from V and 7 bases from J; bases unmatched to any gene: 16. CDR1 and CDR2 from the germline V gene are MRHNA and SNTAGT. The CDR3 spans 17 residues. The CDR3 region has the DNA TGTGCCAGCAGTGACTTACCCTGGGACAGCCTTTTGGAAGAGCAGTACGTC. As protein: CASSDLPWDSLLEEQYV.

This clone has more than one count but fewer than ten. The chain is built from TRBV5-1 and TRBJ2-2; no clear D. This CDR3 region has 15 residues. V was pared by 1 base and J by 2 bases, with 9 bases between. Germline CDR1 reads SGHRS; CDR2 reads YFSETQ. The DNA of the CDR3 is TGCGCCAGCAGCTTGACGCCAGGAAACACCGGGGAGCTGTTTTTT. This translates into CASSLTPGNTGELFF.

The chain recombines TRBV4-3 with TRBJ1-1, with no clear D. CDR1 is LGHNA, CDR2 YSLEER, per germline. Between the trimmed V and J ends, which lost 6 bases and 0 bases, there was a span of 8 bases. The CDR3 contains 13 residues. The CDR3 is CASSITVNTEAFF. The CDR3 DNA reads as TGCGCCAGCAGTATTACGGTGAACACTGAAGCTTTCTTT.

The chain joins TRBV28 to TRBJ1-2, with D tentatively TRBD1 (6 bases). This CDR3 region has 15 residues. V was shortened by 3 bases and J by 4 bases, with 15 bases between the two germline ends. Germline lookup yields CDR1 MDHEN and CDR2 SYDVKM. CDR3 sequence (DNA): TGTGCCAGCAGTTTTCCCCCGCAGGGGAGCTATGGCTACACCTTC. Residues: CASSFPPQGSYGYTF.

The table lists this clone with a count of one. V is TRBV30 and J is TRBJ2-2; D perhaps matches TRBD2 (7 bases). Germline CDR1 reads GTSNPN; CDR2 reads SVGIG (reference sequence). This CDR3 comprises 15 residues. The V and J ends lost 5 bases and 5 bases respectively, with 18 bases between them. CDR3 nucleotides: TGTGCCTGGGGGGGGGCAGGAATTTATACCGGGGAGCTGTTTTTT. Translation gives CAWGGAGIYTGELFF.

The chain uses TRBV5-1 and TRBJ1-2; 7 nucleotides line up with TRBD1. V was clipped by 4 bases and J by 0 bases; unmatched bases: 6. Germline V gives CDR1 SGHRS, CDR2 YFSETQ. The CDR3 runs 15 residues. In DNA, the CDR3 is TGCGCCAGCAGCCCCCGGACAGGCGCTAACTATGGCTACACCTTC. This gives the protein CASSPRTGANYGYTF.

DNA of the CDR3: TGCAGCGTCCTCGTTCCGAGCTCCTACAATGAGCAGTTCTTC. Translation: CSVLVPSSYNEQFF. The rearrangement uses TRBV29-1 and TRBJ2-1, with D unclear. This CDR3 comprises 14 residues. Germline V gene lookup returns CDR1 SQVTM and CDR2 ANQGSEA. The ends were cut back, 6 bases at V and 0 bases at J, with 12 bases in the middle.

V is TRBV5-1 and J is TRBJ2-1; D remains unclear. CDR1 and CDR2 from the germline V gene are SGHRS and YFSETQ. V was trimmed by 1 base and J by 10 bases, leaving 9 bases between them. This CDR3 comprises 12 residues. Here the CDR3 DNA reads TGCGCCAGCAGCTTGTTATTAGAGGAGCAGTTCTTC. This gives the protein CASSLLLEEQFF.